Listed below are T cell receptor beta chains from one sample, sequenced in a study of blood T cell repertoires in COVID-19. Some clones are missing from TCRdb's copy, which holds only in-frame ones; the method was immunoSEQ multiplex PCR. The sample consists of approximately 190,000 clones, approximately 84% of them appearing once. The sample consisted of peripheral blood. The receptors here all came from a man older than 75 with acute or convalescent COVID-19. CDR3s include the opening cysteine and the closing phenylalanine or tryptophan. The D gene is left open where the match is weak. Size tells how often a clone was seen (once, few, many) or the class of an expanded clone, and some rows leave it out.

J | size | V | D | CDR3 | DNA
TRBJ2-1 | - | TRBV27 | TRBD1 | CATPKFPGQLINEQFF | TGTGCCACCCCGAAATTTCCGGGACAGTTGATCAATGAGCAGTTCTTC
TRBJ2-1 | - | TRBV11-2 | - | CASSKGGAYNEQFF | TGTGCCAGCAGTAAGGGCGGGGCCTACAATGAGCAGTTCTTC
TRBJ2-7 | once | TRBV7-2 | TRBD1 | CASTRQGESEQYF | TGTGCCAGCACCCGACAGGGGGAGAGCGAGCAGTACTTC
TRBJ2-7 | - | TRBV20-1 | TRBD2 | CSATSGKQYF | TGCAGTGCCACTAGCGGCAAACAGTACTTC
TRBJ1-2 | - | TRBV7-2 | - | CASSLGLYGYTF | TGTGCCAGCAGCTTAGGGCTCTATGGCTACACCTTC
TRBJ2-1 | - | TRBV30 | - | CAWSIYGTTINGNEQFF | TGTGCCTGGAGTATATACGGGACAACCATAAATGGGAATGAGCAGTTCTTC
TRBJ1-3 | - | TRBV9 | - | CASSVGWDLSSGNTIYF | TGTGCCAGCAGCGTAGGTTGGGACTTAAGCTCTGGAAACACCATATATTTT
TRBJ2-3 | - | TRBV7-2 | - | CASSPGLSDTQYF | TGTGCCAGCAGCCCCGGACTATCTGATACGCAGTATTTT
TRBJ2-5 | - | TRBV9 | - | CASSHGGETQYF | TGTGCCAGCAGCCATGGAGGAGAGACCCAGTACTTC
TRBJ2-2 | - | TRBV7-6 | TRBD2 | CASSLRAAGAGELFF | TGTGCCAGCAGCTTACGGGCGGCGGGGGCCGGGGAGCTGTTTTTT
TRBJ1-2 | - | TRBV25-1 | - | CASSESLGDNYGYTF | TGTGCCAGCAGTGAATCCTTGGGAGATAACTATGGCTACACCTTC
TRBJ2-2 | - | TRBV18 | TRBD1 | CASSPDRVNTGELFF | TGTGCCAGCTCACCTGACAGGGTGAACACCGGGGAGCTGTTTTTT
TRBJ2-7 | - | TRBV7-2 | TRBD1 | CASSPTGTASYEQYF | TGTGCCAGCAGCCCGACAGGGACGGCATCCTACGAGCAGTACTTC
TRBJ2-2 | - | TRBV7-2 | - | CASSGGGKVTGELFF | TGTGCCAGCAGTGGGGGAGGCAAGGTCACCGGGGAGCTGTTTTTT
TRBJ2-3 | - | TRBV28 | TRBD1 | CASSYRGGTDTQYF | TGTGCCAGCAGTTACAGGGGTGGCACAGATACGCAGTATTTT
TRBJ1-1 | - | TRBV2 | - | CASSDPPLSF | TGTGCCAGCAGTGACCCCCCACTCTCCTTT
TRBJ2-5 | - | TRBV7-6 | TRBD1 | CASSRDRGPRETQYF | TGTGCCAGCAGCCGGGACAGGGGGCCTCGGGAGACCCAGTACTTC
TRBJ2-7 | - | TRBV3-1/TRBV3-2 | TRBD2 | CASSHGGAYEQYF | TGTGCCAGCAGCCATGGGGGGGCCTACGAGCAGTACTTC
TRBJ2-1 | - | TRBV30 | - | CAWSVLTIRYNEQFF | TGTGCCTGGAGTGTACTCACCATTCGGTATAATGAGCAGTTCTTC
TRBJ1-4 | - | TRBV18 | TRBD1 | CASSRDREWKLFF | TGTGCCAGCTCACGGGACAGGGAGTGGAAACTGTTTTTT
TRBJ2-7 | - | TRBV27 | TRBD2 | CASSLSRLAGNYEQYF | TGTGCCAGCAGTTTAAGTCGGCTAGCGGGGAACTACGAGCAGTACTTC
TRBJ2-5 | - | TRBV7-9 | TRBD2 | CASSPGLAGVAETQYF | TGTGCCAGCAGCCCGGGACTAGCGGGAGTCGCTGAGACCCAGTACTTC
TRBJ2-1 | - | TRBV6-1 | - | CASSARSFGSYNEQFF | TGTGCCAGCAGTGCCCGGAGTTTCGGCTCCTACAATGAGCAGTTCTTC
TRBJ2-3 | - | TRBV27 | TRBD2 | CASSDSGKGATDTQYF | TGTGCCAGCAGTGATAGCGGGAAGGGTGCCACAGATACGCAGTATTTT
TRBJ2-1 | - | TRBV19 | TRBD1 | CASNGQGGNEQFF | TGTGCCAGCAATGGACAGGGGGGCAATGAGCAGTTCTTC
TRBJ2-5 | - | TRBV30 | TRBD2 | CAWALWGSGRGKETQYF | TGTGCCTGGGCGTTGTGGGGTAGCGGGAGGGGTAAAGAGACCCAGTACTTC
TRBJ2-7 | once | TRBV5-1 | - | CASSLGGLSYEQYF | TGCGCCAGCAGCTTGGGGGGCCTTTCCTACGAGCAGTACTTC